The rows below give T cell receptor beta chains drawn from one sample of a study of CD8+ T cells in alopecia areata. TCRdb keeps only in-frame clones here, not all; method: immunoSEQ multiplex PCR. The sample lists about 160,000 clones, about 89% seen once, with about 16% in the top ten. This material consisted of CD8+ T cells sorted from blood, taken at week 0. The receptors originated from a human donor with alopecia areata. Each CDR3 is given with its conserved first and last residue. D genes are given only for firm matches. Only some rows state a clone size, as once, few, many or a class for expanded clones.

V gene	J gene	D gene	clone size	CDR3 DNA	CDR3 protein
TRBV27	TRBJ1-2	.	.	TGTGCCAGCAGTGAGGGACGGTACTATGGCTACACCTTC	CASSEGRYYGYTF
TRBV9	TRBJ1-1	.	.	TGTGCCAGCAGCCCCAAGGGGGGCAGTCACGCTTTCTTT	CASSPKGGSHAFF
TRBV7-9	TRBJ2-7	.	.	TGTGCCAGCAGCCCCTCGTACGAGCAGTACTTC	CASSPSYEQYF
TRBV6-4	TRBJ2-3	.	.	TGTGCCAGCAGTAGTAGCGGAGGCACAGATACGCAGTATTTT	CASSSSGGTDTQYF
TRBV14	TRBJ2-7	.	.	TGTGCCAGCAGCCAAGTATACAGGACCTACGAGCAGTACTTC	CASSQVYRTYEQYF
TRBV7-7	TRBJ2-7	TRBD1	few	TGTGCTAGCAGCTTTGGCCAGGGGGACTACGAGCAGTACTTC	CASSFGQGDYEQYF
TRBV10-3	TRBJ2-5	.	.	TGTGCCATCAGTGAGCCGGGACTCGGAGAGACCCAGTACTTC	CAISEPGLGETQYF
TRBV11-2	TRBJ2-7	.	few	TGTGCCAGCAGCTTAGATCGTGGGGGCTCCTACGAGCAGTACTTC	CASSLDRGGSYEQYF
TRBV19	TRBJ1-5	.	.	TGTGCCAGTAGTATATCGGGTAGCAATCAGCCCCAGCATTTT	CASSISGSNQPQHF
TRBV7-2	TRBJ2-3	.	.	TGTGCCAGTCTATGGGGCCTAAATCTCACAGATACGCAGTATTTT	CASLWGLNLTDTQYF
TRBV6-5	TRBJ1-1	TRBD1	.	TGTGCCAGCAGTTACTCGGGACAGCTGAACACTGAAGCTTTCTTT	CASSYSGQLNTEAFF
TRBV6-5	TRBJ2-7	.	.	TGTGCCACCCTGCTCAACGAGCAGTACTTC	CATLLNEQYF